Listed below are T cell receptor beta chains from one sample, sequenced in a study of T cell repertoires in cytomegalovirus infection. Using its own MiXCR run on the reads, TCRdb lists one record per CDR3 protein. Here the sample spans about 230,000 distinct CDR3 sequences, 6.5% being singletons. Sequencing was performed on PBMCs. The receptors originated from a human donor in good health (CMV status not recorded). Some clones in this sample may be carry-over from other donors' samples. Both conserved end residues are part of each CDR3. D genes are given only for firm matches. Not all rows give a size; the values are once, few, many and, for expanded clones, a class.

>TRBV7-2|TRBJ2-1|TRBD2|many
TGTGCCAGCAGCCCGAGACTAGCGGGGGGATACAATGAGCAGTTCTTC
CASSPRLAGGYNEQFF
>TRBV2|TRBJ2-5|TRBD2|few
TGTGCCAGCAGTTCCGGACTAGCGGGGGCAGGGGAGACCCAGTACTTC
CASSSGLAGAGETQYF
>TRBV28|TRBJ2-7|TRBD1|many
TGTGCCAGCAGCTTCCTCAGGGGGACCTCCTACGAGCAGTACTTC
CASSFLRGTSYEQYF
>TRBV12-3/TRBV12-4|TRBJ1-5|TRBD1|many
TGTGCCAGCAGCCATGGGACAGGGGTTTTGGGCAATCAGCCCCAGCATTTT
CASSHGTGVLGNQPQHF
>TRBV2|TRBJ2-2|-|many
TGTGCCAGCAGTGAGCTCGGACAGAGAAACACCGGGGAGCTGTTTTTT
CASSELGQRNTGELFF
>TRBV7-3|TRBJ2-5|-|many
TGTGCCAGCAGCACTAGGGCGGAAGAGACCCAGTACTTC
CASSTRAEETQYF
>TRBV28|TRBJ2-7|TRBD1|-
TGTGCCATCGCCCGGACAGGGAGAAGCTTCGAGCAGTACTTC
CAIARTGRSFEQYF
>TRBV7-8|TRBJ1-2|-|many
TGTGCCAGCAGCTCCAGATATAACTATGGCTACACCTTC
CASSSRYNYGYTF
>TRBV9|TRBJ1-6|TRBD1|many
TGTGCCAGCAGCGCCCGACCGGACAGGGTAGGCTCACCCCTCCACTTT
CASSARPDRVGSPLHF
>TRBV9|TRBJ2-5|TRBD2|-
TGTGCCAGCAGCGGTAGGGGGCAGCGGGGGGAGCAAGAGACCCAGTACTTC
CASSGRGQRGEQETQYF
>TRBV28|TRBJ1-4|-|many
TGTGCCAGCACCATTGGGGCTATGAGAGGGAGGACAACTAATGAAAAACTGTTTTTT
CASTIGAMRGRTTNEKLFF
>TRBV12-3/TRBV12-4|TRBJ2-7|-|many
TGTGCCAGCAGTTCGGTCAGCCCCTACGAGCAGTACTTC
CASSSVSPYEQYF
>TRBV12-3/TRBV12-4|TRBJ1-1|-|many
TGTGCCAGCAGTTTAGGGCCCGGGGCCACTGAAGCTTTCTTT
CASSLGPGATEAFF
>TRBV4-1|TRBJ1-2|TRBD1|many
TGCGCCAGCAGCCACGACAGGGGGTTAGGTGGCTACACCTTC
CASSHDRGLGGYTF
>TRBV6-2/TRBV6-3|TRBJ1-5|TRBD1|many
TGTGCCAGCACCGGGACAGCTAATCAGCCCCAGCATTTT
CASTGTANQPQHF
>TRBV2|TRBJ2-7|TRBD1|many
TGTGCCACCGCCGGGACAGGGCAGGCCGAGCAGTACTTC
CATAGTGQAEQYF
>TRBV7-2|TRBJ2-5|TRBD2|many
TGTGCCAGCAGCTTACAAGCGGGGGAAGAGACCCAGTACTTC
CASSLQAGEETQYF
>TRBV20-1|TRBJ1-4|TRBD1|many
TGCAGTGCTCTGGGACAGGGAACAACTAATGAAAAACTGTTTTTT
CSALGQGTTNEKLFF
>TRBV4-2|TRBJ2-3|-|many
TGTGCCAGCAGCCAAGGGACCCCCGAATTTGATACGCAGTATTTT
CASSQGTPEFDTQYF
>TRBV29-1|TRBJ1-1|-|few
TGCAGCGTAGTCGGTCCGGGTTCAGACACTGAAGCTTTCTTT
CSVVGPGSDTEAFF
>TRBV20-1|TRBJ1-5|-|many
TGCAGTGCTAGAGATCTTGGCAGGGCCGGCAATCAGCCCCAGCATTTT
CSARDLGRAGNQPQHF
>TRBV6-2/TRBV6-3|TRBJ2-1|TRBD1|many
TGTGCCAGCAGTTCCTCCGGGACAGGGGGCTACAATGAGCAGTTCTTC
CASSSSGTGGYNEQFF
>TRBV11-2|TRBJ1-5|TRBD1|many
TGTGCCAGCAGCGTGGGGACAGGGCCCAATCAGCCCCAGCATTTT
CASSVGTGPNQPQHF
>TRBV7-2|TRBJ2-7|-|many
TGTGCCAGCAGTCGTCCCGGGGACCCCTACGAGCAGTACTTC
CASSRPGDPYEQYF
>TRBV19|TRBJ2-1|-|many
TGTGCCAGTAGTACGGAGATCGGCGCCTACAATGAGCAGTTCTTC
CASSTEIGAYNEQFF
>TRBV15|TRBJ1-3|TRBD1|many
TGTGCCACCAGCAGGGGACAGGGGTCCTTCTCTGGAAACACCATATATTTT
CATSRGQGSFSGNTIYF
>TRBV7-2|TRBJ2-5|-|many
TGTGCCAGCAGCTCTCCGGTGGGGGGTACAGAGACCCAGTACTTC
CASSSPVGGTETQYF